These 10 T cell receptor beta chains came from one sample sequenced in a study of T cell clones after liver transplantation (dated by TCRdb to between 2018 and 2021). Libraries were built with the immunoSEQ multiplex PCR assay. Sourced from immuneACCESS, this table was stored by TCRdb with only in-frame sequences that have V and J called. A share of the clones is absent; for the studies checked, an unresolved V gene accounts for under half, and the remainder has no known explanation. For this sample there are 12,000 to 15,000 clones; around 90% appear just once. The ten largest clones add up to around 47% of the sample. The time point label here, explained by the study, means: pre-transplant. The source was CD8+ T cells from blood, collected before liver transplant. The source of these receptors is a human donor who received a liver transplant.

This CDR3 is CASSVGGFSYEQYF. In DNA, the CDR3 is TGTGCCAGCAGCGTAGGGGGCTTCTCCTACGAGCAGTACTTC. V gene TRBV9 combines with J gene TRBJ2-7; perhaps TRBD1 as D (5 bases). V lost 0 bases, J lost 0 bases, and 7 bases lay in between. From germline, CDR1 is SGDLS and CDR2 YYNGEE. This CDR3 region has 14 residues.

The J gene is TRBJ2-2, the V gene TRBV27; 9 positions match TRBD1. The CDR3 sequence is 16 residues long. The V segment lost 7 bases and the J segment 4 bases; nucleotides outside the gene matches: 10. Germline V CDR1 and CDR2: MNHEY, SMNVEV (reference sequence). The CDR3 coding sequence is TGTGCCAGCACCCAGTTGGTGACAGGGGGCACCGGGGAGCTGTTTTTT. Translated, it gives CASTQLVTGGTGELFF.

This clone came up once. The chain combines TRBV5-4 with TRBJ1-1; no firm D call. Germline lookup yields CDR1 SGHNT and CDR2 YYREEE (reference sequence). The CDR3 has 12 residues. Trimming cost V 3 bases and J 3 bases, with 6 bases left between them. The chain's CDR3 is CASSYPDTEAFF. In DNA, the CDR3 is TGTGCCAGCAGCTATCCGGACACTGAAGCTTTCTTT.

The chain uses TRBV6-1 and TRBJ2-7; D is uncertain. V was shortened by 1 base and J by 3 bases, with 7 bases between the two germline ends. CDR3 size: 13 residues. Germline V gene lookup returns CDR1 MNHNS and CDR2 SASEGT. Written as DNA, the CDR3 is TGTGCCAGCAGTGAAGGCAACCTCTACGAGCAGTACTTC. Translated: CASSEGNLYEQYF.

This clone was recorded only once. The chain links TRBV5-6 to TRBJ2-7; D gene unclear. The CDR3 contains 13 residues. Trimming took 2 bases from V and 0 from J, leaving 6 bases between them. Germline V gives CDR1 SGHDT, CDR2 YYEEEE. The CDR3 sequence is CASSFGTSYEQYF. CDR3 DNA sequence: TGTGCCAGCAGCTTCGGAACCTCCTACGAGCAGTACTTC.

This clone has a single count. Written as DNA, the CDR3 is TGTGCCAGCACCGACGGAATTTATAGCAATCAGCCCCAGCATTTT. Translating gives CASTDGIYSNQPQHF. The chain is built from TRBV2 and TRBJ1-5; D uncertain. Between the trimmed V and J ends, which lost 7 bases and 0 bases, there was a span of 13 bases. The CDR3 runs to 15 residues. Germline CDR1 reads SNHLY; CDR2 reads FYNNEI.

The rearrangement links TRBV7-9 to TRBJ1-2; TRBD1 matches at 12 bases. The germline V gene has CDR1 SEHNR and CDR2 FQNEAQ (reference sequence). The CDR3 covers 16 residues. With 4 bases clipped from V and 3 bases from J, the junction kept 6 bases outside the gene matches. CDR3 sequence (DNA): TGTGCCAGCAGCTCAGGGACAGGGGGCGCCTACTATGGCTACACCTTC. Its translation: CASSSGTGGAYYGYTF. Together with reference TRBV7-9 and TRBJ1-2, the CDR3 gives the full variable domain: DTGVSQNPRHKITKRGQNVTFRCDPISEHNRLYWYRQTLGQGPEFLTYFQNEAQLEKSRLLSDRFSAERPKGSFSTLEIQRTEQGDSAMYLCASSSGTGGAYYGYTFGSGTRLTVV.

The chain combines TRBV27 with TRBJ2-7; D not resolved. Germline V gene sequence: CDR1 MNHEY, CDR2 SMNVEV (reference sequence). The CDR3 consists of 14 residues. The V and J ends lost 6 bases and 0 bases respectively, with 12 bases between them. Written as DNA, the CDR3 is TGTGCCAGCAGCCGATTGAAGAGCTCCTACGAGCAGTACTTC. This sequence encodes CASSRLKSSYEQYF.

The rearrangement links TRBV6-5 to TRBJ1-2, with 10 bases fitting TRBD1. Losses at the gene ends were 10 bases for V and 5 bases for J; bases not matched to a gene: 7. CDR3 length: 13 amino acids. CDR1 MNHEY and CDR2 SVGAGI come from the germline V gene. In DNA form, the CDR3 reads TGTGCCAAGGGACAGGGGAAAGAGTATGGCTACACCTTC. Translating gives CAKGQGKEYGYTF.

This clone was seen a few times. This sequence joins TRBV9 and TRBJ2-7; 11 nucleotides line up with TRBD2. CDR3 size: 14 residues. CDR1 is SGDLS and CDR2 is YYNGEE in the germline V gene. V gave up 0 bases and J gave up 6 bases; unmatched junction bases: 2. The CDR3 coding sequence is TGTGCCAGCAGCGTAGTAGCGGGAGGGCGCGAGCAGTACTTC. This gives the protein CASSVVAGGREQYF.